The rows below give T cell receptor beta chains drawn from one sample of a study of cytomegalovirus exposure and HLA in healthy donors. Assay used: immunoSEQ multiplex PCR; TCRdb lists only in-frame clones, some missing. The profile shows approximately 110,000 clones, more than 80% of them singletons. The sequencing sample was made of PBMCs. The source is a man aged 18 to 29 in good health and CMV-seronegative. CDR3s include the opening cysteine and the closing phenylalanine or tryptophan. A D gene is named only where the DNA matches it firmly. Clone size, where shown, is once, few, many, or a class for clones that have expanded.

TRBV2,TRBD1,NA,TRBJ1-2,TGTGCCAGCAGCCGCCCTTTCAGGGGGCAAGACTATGGCTACACCTTC,CASSRPFRGQDYGYTF
TRBV4-3,NA,NA,TRBJ1-5,TGCGCCAGCAGCCAAGACCACCCCAGGGGAAGTCAGCCCCAGCATTTT,CASSQDHPRGSQPQHF
TRBV6-5,NA,NA,TRBJ1-1,TGTGCCAGCAGGGGGGCAGGGCCTCTGAACACTGAAGCTTTCTTT,CASRGAGPLNTEAFF
TRBV7-9,TRBD1,NA,TRBJ2-1,TGTGCCAGCAGCCCCCGACCCGGGACAGGGGTTTACAATGAGCAGTTCTTC,CASSPRPGTGVYNEQFF
TRBV6-6,NA,few,TRBJ1-3,TGTGCCAGCAGCCCCGGTCCGCTAACGGGAAACACCATATATTTT,CASSPGPLTGNTIYF
TRBV19,TRBD1,NA,TRBJ2-7,TGTGCCAGTAGTATGACAGGGATCTCCTACGAGCAGTACTTC,CASSMTGISYEQYF
TRBV10-3,TRBD2,NA,TRBJ2-3,TGTGCCATCAGGATAGACCCGGGACTAGCGGGAGCAGATACGCAGTATTTT,CAIRIDPGLAGADTQYF
TRBV4-3,NA,few,TRBJ2-3,TGCGCCAGCAGCCAAGAGAGACGGCGGAGCACAGATACGCAGTATTTT,CASSQERRRSTDTQYF
TRBV7-2,NA,NA,TRBJ1-4,TGTGCCAGCAGCTCCCGACGACAGGCGGGAGGTGAAAAACTGTTTTTT,CASSSRRQAGGEKLFF
TRBV6-5,TRBD1,once,TRBJ1-2,TGTGCCAGCAGCGCCGGGACAGACCCGGACTATGGCTACACCTTC,CASSAGTDPDYGYTF
TRBV5-1,NA,few,TRBJ2-7,TGCGCCAGCAGCTTGGAGGGGGTTCCTTCCTACGAGCAGTACTTC,CASSLEGVPSYEQYF
TRBV7-3,NA,NA,TRBJ2-2,TGTGCCAGCAGCCCTCAGGGGCCGAACACCGGGGAGCTGTTTTTT,CASSPQGPNTGELFF
TRBV6-1,TRBD1,NA,TRBJ1-1,TGTGCCAGCAGTGAAAGGACAGGGAACACTGAAGCTTTCTTT,CASSERTGNTEAFF
TRBV7-8,NA,NA,TRBJ2-3,TGTGCCAGCAGCCCGACGGCGGGAAGAAGCACAGATACGCAGTATTTT,CASSPTAGRSTDTQYF
TRBV10-3,TRBD1,NA,TRBJ2-5,TGTGCCATCAGGGAGACAGGGGGCGCCGAGACCCAGTACTTC,CAIRETGGAETQYF
TRBV27,TRBD1,NA,TRBJ1-2,TGTGCCAGCAGTTTATCCCCCGGGACAGGGGGTATCGGCTACACCTTC,CASSLSPGTGGIGYTF
TRBV2,NA,NA,TRBJ2-6,TGTGCCAGCAGTGAAGCGGGAGGTATCTCTGGGGCCAACGTCCTGACTTTC,CASSEAGGISGANVLTF
TRBV7-9,TRBD2,NA,TRBJ2-7,TGTGCCAGCAGCTGGGGGGGATTATCCTACGAGCAGTACTTC,CASSWGGLSYEQYF
TRBV7-9,TRBD1,few,TRBJ1-5,TGTGCCAGCAGCTCAGGGCCCGGGACAGCGAATCAGCCCCAGCATTTT,CASSSGPGTANQPQHF
TRBV2,NA,NA,TRBJ2-3,TGTGCCAGCCAGAGCACAGATACGCAGTATTTT,CASQSTDTQYF
TRBV14,NA,NA,TRBJ1-1,TGTGCCAGCAGCCCCACGGGGGGGCCGAACACTGAAGCTTTCTTT,CASSPTGGPNTEAFF
TRBV4-3,TRBD2,NA,TRBJ2-3,TGCGCCAGCAGCCAAGACGCCCGGGGGGCAGATACGCAGTATTTT,CASSQDARGADTQYF
TRBV7-9,NA,NA,TRBJ2-5,TGTGCCAGCAGCTTTCAGGGAGGAGAGACCCAGTACTTC,CASSFQGGETQYF
TRBV27,NA,NA,TRBJ2-1,TGTGCCAGCAGTTTGAAACTAGGCTACAATGAGCAGTTCTTC,CASSLKLGYNEQFF
TRBV27,NA,once,TRBJ2-7,TGTGCCAGCAGTTTCCCCCCAGACGGGAGTAGATTCTACGAGCAGTACTTC,CASSFPPDGSRFYEQYF
TRBV6-5,NA,NA,TRBJ1-5,TGTGCCAGCAGAGAGCGGGCCCCCAATCAGCCCCAGCATTTT,CASRERAPNQPQHF
TRBV29-1,TRBD1,NA,TRBJ1-5,TGCAGCCCTCGAAACAGGGGGGGACAGCCCCAGCATTTT,CSPRNRGGQPQHF
TRBV7-3,TRBD2,NA,TRBJ2-1,TGTGCCAGCAGCTTAATCGGCGGGAGGGCGGACAATGAGCAGTTCTTC,CASSLIGGRADNEQFF
TRBV7-9,NA,NA,TRBJ1-6,TGTGCCAGCAGCTTTGGCAGGGAGGCTTCACCCCTCCACTTT,CASSFGREASPLHF
TRBV12-5,TRBD1,NA,TRBJ1-2,TGTGCTAGTGTCTTGACAGGGGCCCAAGCTAACTATGGCTACACCTTC,CASVLTGAQANYGYTF
TRBV7-2,NA,NA,TRBJ2-3,TGTGCCAGCAGCTTCGGGGAGGCAGATACGCAGTATTTT,CASSFGEADTQYF
TRBV19,TRBD1,NA,TRBJ1-1,TGTGCCAGTAGTATAGGGACAGGGAAGAACACTGAAGCTTTCTTT,CASSIGTGKNTEAFF
TRBV6-1,NA,few,TRBJ2-5,TGTGCCAGCAGTCCGGGACTCGTGGAAGAGACCCAGTACTTC,CASSPGLVEETQYF
TRBV28,NA,NA,TRBJ1-4,TGTGCCAGCAGTTGGGGGCTCAATGAAAAACTGTTTTTT,CASSWGLNEKLFF
TRBV7-2,TRBD1,NA,TRBJ2-7,TGTGCCAGCAGCGCCAGGGACAGCTACGAGCAGTACTTC,CASSARDSYEQYF
TRBV4-1,NA,NA,TRBJ2-1,TGCGCCAGCAGCCAAACGCGGGACGGGCGCTCCTACAATGAGCAGTTCTTC,CASSQTRDGRSYNEQFF
TRBV5-4,TRBD2,NA,TRBJ2-2,TGTGCCAGCAGCCAAACCGGGACTAGCGGGAGGGCCCACGGGGAGCTGTTTTTT,CASSQTGTSGRAHGELFF
TRBV11-3,NA,NA,TRBJ2-3,TGTGCCAGCAGCCCCTTCAGCACAGATACGCAGTATTTT,CASSPFSTDTQYF
TRBV10-3,TRBD2,NA,TRBJ2-7,TGTGCCATCAGTGAGTCAGGGACTAGCGGGACGAGCTCCTACGAGCAGTACTTC,CAISESGTSGTSSYEQYF
TRBV19,TRBD2,NA,TRBJ2-3,TGTGCCAGTAGTAATATAGCGGGATCAGATACGCAGTATTTT,CASSNIAGSDTQYF
TRBV7-2,NA,NA,TRBJ2-5,TGTGCCAGCAGCCTACGGACTATTCAAGAGACCCAGTACTTC,CASSLRTIQETQYF
TRBV7-2,NA,NA,TRBJ1-5,TGTGCCAGCAGCTTAGAGGTACAGGGTTTTCAGCCCCAGCATTTT,CASSLEVQGFQPQHF
TRBV10-3,NA,once,TRBJ1-1,TGTGCCATCAGTGAGTCGAGGCAGGGCAGCACTGAAGCTTTCTTT,CAISESRQGSTEAFF
TRBV7-9,NA,NA,TRBJ2-2,TGTGCCAGCAGCTTAGACAGGTACCACATCGGGGAGCTGTTTTTT,CASSLDRYHIGELFF
TRBV7-9,NA,NA,TRBJ1-5,TGTGCCAGCAGCCGACAGGATAGCAATCAGCCCCAGCATTTT,CASSRQDSNQPQHF
TRBV5-1,TRBD2,NA,TRBJ2-3,TGCGCCAGCAGCCCCGCTCCTTCTCCCCTAGCGGGAGGGCGGACAGATACGCAGTATTTT,CASSPAPSPLAGGRTDTQYF
TRBV6-5,NA,NA,TRBJ2-7,TGTGCCAGCAGTTACAAAGAGTTCCTCTACGAGCAGTACTTC,CASSYKEFLYEQYF
TRBV29-1,TRBD2,NA,TRBJ2-7,TGCAGGGATTTAGCGGGAGGCCACGAGCAGTACTTC,CRDLAGGHEQYF
TRBV6-1,TRBD2,NA,TRBJ2-5,TGTGCCAGCAGTGCACTAGCGGGAGGGGTGGAGACCCAGTACTTC,CASSALAGGVETQYF
TRBV14,TRBD2,NA,TRBJ2-3,TGTGCCAGCAGCCAGAGTCTAGCGGGATCCGATACGCAGTATTTT,CASSQSLAGSDTQYF
TRBV5-4,NA,NA,TRBJ1-4,TGTGCCACCCGGGCGGGGTTAACTAATGAAAAACTGTTTTTT,CATRAGLTNEKLFF
TRBV10-3,TRBD1,NA,TRBJ1-2,TGTGCCATCAGTGATAAACAGGGGGCGAAAGGCTACACCTTC,CAISDKQGAKGYTF
TRBV5-1,TRBD1,NA,TRBJ2-7,TGCGCCAGCACCTCGGGGAGACAGGGGGCTTACGAGCAGTACTTC,CASTSGRQGAYEQYF